Following are 16 T cell receptor beta chains from one sample sequenced in a study of Ad26.COV2.S vaccination and SARS-CoV-2 variants. Treatment reported: roughly 18 received Ad26.COV2.S at low or high dose, single or two shots; 5 received placebo; per-sample allocation not given. Specimen acquisition occurred on day 63 following the initial vaccine or placebo injection. Sequenced by immunoSEQ multiplex PCR; TCRdb stores in-frame clones only, minus some. The repertoire includes 300,000 to 500,000 clones, less than 90% of them detected once, and 3% to 3.5% sits in the top ten. Sequenced material: peripheral blood, taken in a trial of Ad26.COV2.S vaccine versus placebo. The receptors shown here come from a person between 18 and 65 years old who received the Ad26.COV2.S COVID-19 vaccine or a placebo.

The V and J genes are TRBV7-6 and TRBJ1-1; 8 nucleotides match TRBD1. The CDR3 length is 15 residues. V shed 3 bases and J 5 bases; nucleotides not matched to a gene: 8. Germline-derived CDR1 and CDR2 are SGHVS and FNYEAQ. CDR3: CASSLSTGDGTEAFF. CDR3 coding DNA: TGTGCCAGCAGCTTGTCGACAGGGGATGGGACTGAAGCTTTCTTT.

The V call is TRBV9, the J call TRBJ2-3; 7 nucleotides agree with TRBD1. The CDR3 is 15 amino acids. Losses at the gene ends were 3 bases for V and 7 bases for J; bases not matched to a gene: 11. The germline gives CDR1 SGDLS, CDR2 YYNGEE. CDR3 sequence reads: CASSGRDRGRNTQYF. CDR3 DNA: TGTGCCAGCAGCGGCCGGGACAGAGGTCGGAATACGCAGTATTTT. The whole variable domain, filled in from reference TRBV9 and TRBJ2-3, reads DSGVTQTPKHLITATGQRVTLRCSPRSGDLSVYWYQQSLDQGLQFLIQYYNGEERAKGNILERFSAQQFPDLHSELNLSSLELGDSALYFCASSGRDRGRNTQYFGPGTRLTVL.

The chain carries TRBV5-6 and TRBJ1-2, with D possibly matching TRBD1 (6 bases). Per germline, CDR1 SGHDT and CDR2 YYEEEE. The CDR3 contains 13 residues. The CDR3 DNA reads as TGTGCAACAACCCAGGGGCGAGGCTATGGCTACACCTTC. Translated: CATTQGRGYGYTF.

The chain has TRBV10-1 and TRBJ1-1, with D uncertain. The V gene lost 6 bases and the J gene lost 7 bases, with 9 bases spanning the gap. CDR1 WNHNN and CDR2 SYGVQD come from the germline V gene (reference sequence). This CDR3 spans 11 amino acids. CDR3 sequence: CASSSNYEAFF. Written as DNA, the CDR3 is TGCGCCAGCAGCTCCAACTATGAAGCTTTCTTT.

This rearrangement joins TRBV27 to TRBJ1-6; D may be TRBD1 (5 bases). Per germline, CDR1 MNHEY and CDR2 SMNVEV (reference sequence). V lost 4 bases and J 5 bases, leaving 12 bases between the germline ends. CDR3 length equals 15 residues. In DNA form, the CDR3 reads TGTGCCAGCAGTTGGGGGTCAAACGATAATTCACCCCTCCACTTT. Translated, it gives CASSWGSNDNSPLHF.

The CDR3 sequence: CASSLQTGVFGYTF. The CDR3 coding sequence is TGTGCCAGTAGTCTTCAAACAGGGGTTTTTGGCTACACCTTC. The chain couples TRBV19 to TRBJ1-2, with 7 positions matching TRBD1. Germline V gives CDR1 LNHDA, CDR2 SQIVND (reference sequence). The ends lost 5 bases at V and 7 bases at J; junction bases unmatched: 10. CDR3 length: 14 residues.

The chain carries TRBV25-1 and TRBJ2-5; 8 bases line up with TRBD2. Trimming cost V 0 bases and J 1 base; bases outside gene matches: 4. CDR1 is MGHDK, CDR2 SYGVNS, per germline. This CDR3 contains 16 residues. CDR3 coding DNA: TGTGCCAGCAGTGAATACCCAGCGGGGGCCCAAGAGACCCAGTACTTC. Its protein product is CASSEYPAGAQETQYF. The full variable domain, rest sourced from reference TRBV25-1 and TRBJ2-5, is EADIYQTPRYLVIGTGKKITLECSQTMGHDKMYWYQQDPGMELHLIHYSYGVNSTEKGDLSSESTVSRIRTEHFPLTLESARPSHTSQYLCASSEYPAGAQETQYFGPGTRLLVL.

The rearrangement joins TRBV30 to TRBJ2-2; unclear D gene. The CDR3 runs to 13 residues. Germline V gene lookup returns CDR1 GTSNPN and CDR2 SVGIG (reference sequence). V was pared by 2 bases and J by 5 bases, with 9 bases between. As DNA, the CDR3 is TGTGCCTGGAGTTTAGGACCTACCGGGGAGCTGTTTTTT. Its translation: CAWSLGPTGELFF.

The chain joins TRBV4-1 to TRBJ2-7, with 11 bases fitting TRBD2. The CDR3 is made up of 18 amino acids. Germline CDR1 reads MGHRA; CDR2 reads YSYEKL. After removal of 2 bases from V and 1 base from J, the junction contained 10 bases not matched to a gene. The CDR3 nucleotides read TGCGCCAGCAGCCAAAGGTGGCTAGCGGGGGGATATTCCTACGAGCAGTACTTC. This translates into CASSQRWLAGGYSYEQYF.

The J gene is TRBJ1-2, the V gene TRBV16; TRBD1 is a possible D gene (5 bases). The CDR3 spans 15 residues. The germline CDR1 and CDR2 sequences are KGHSY and FQNENV. Trimming stripped 3 bases from V and 8 bases from J, with 19 bases between. The CDR3 protein is CASSQDLWRGKGYTF. Here the CDR3 DNA reads TGTGCCAGCAGCCAGGATTTGTGGAGGGGCAAGGGCTACACCTTC.

The chain employs TRBV5-5 and TRBJ2-1, with 9 bases identical to TRBD1. V dropped 2 bases and J dropped 6; count of bases not matched to a gene: 9. Germline CDR1 is SGHKS and CDR2 is YYEKEE (reference sequence). CDR3 length: 16 residues. CDR3 protein: CASSFDGQGTGNEQFF. The DNA of the CDR3 is TGTGCCAGCAGCTTTGACGGACAGGGGACGGGCAATGAGCAGTTCTTC.

The chain joins TRBV18 to TRBJ2-4; 8 bases fit TRBD1. The V gene end was trimmed by 0 bases and the J gene end by 2 bases; junction bases not matched to a gene: 3. CDR3 length: 16 amino acids. The germline V gene encodes CDR1 KGHSH and CDR2 LQKENI. The CDR3 region is CASSPPRTGSKNIQYF. CDR3 coding DNA: TGTGCCAGCTCACCACCTCGGACAGGGTCCAAAAACATTCAGTACTTC.

The J gene is TRBJ1-1, the V gene TRBV4-1, with D possibly TRBD1 on 6 matching bases. V dropped 3 bases and J dropped 1 base, with 15 bases sitting between them. Germline assignment: CDR1 MGHRA and CDR2 YSYEKL. The CDR3 covers 16 residues. Here the CDR3 DNA reads TGCGCCAGCAGCCACCTGAGGGGGGGCCAGAACACTGAAGCTTTCTTT. Translating gives CASSHLRGGQNTEAFF.

With respect to this clone: The same CDR3 arises from other DNA sequences in this sample as well. The chain couples TRBV12-3 or TRBV12-4 to TRBJ2-7, with 7 bases identical to TRBD1. This CDR3 spans 13 amino acids. V lost 6 bases and J lost 0; bases outside the gene matches: 2. CDR3 sequence reads: CASSRDSSYEQYF. CDR3 nucleotide sequence: TGTGCCAGCAGCAGGGACAGCTCCTACGAGCAGTACTTC.

The V call is TRBV20-1, the J call TRBJ2-6; D unclear. The germline V gene encodes CDR1 DFQATT and CDR2 SNEGSKA (reference sequence). The CDR3 runs to 15 residues. V gave up 3 bases and J gave up 2 bases, with 11 bases separating them. The CDR3 DNA sequence: TGCAGTGCTAGTACAGCACGCCCTGGGGCCAACGTCCTGACTTTC. Its protein product is CSASTARPGANVLTF.

A few counts support this clone. The chain links TRBV25-1 to TRBJ2-7, with D unclear. The germline CDR1 and CDR2 sequences are MGHDK and SYGVNS. The CDR3 has 11 residues. V was cut by 5 bases and J by 2 bases, with 4 bases left in between. The CDR3 loop is CASSSAYEQYF. The CDR3 bases are TGTGCCAGCAGTAGCGCCTACGAGCAGTACTTC.